This T cell receptor (beta chain) originates from a study of T cells in Graves' hyperthyroidism and ophthalmopathy (dated by TCRdb to 2018 to 2020). Study-level background: Peripheral blood was sampled at the time of initial diagnosis, prior to any treatment. To identify TCR V-J signatures that set the groups apart, the researchers used a discovery cohort of 90 to 100 patients, made up of around 40 with Graves' ophthalmopathy and 55 to 65 with stable Graves' hyperthyroidism. Whether ophthalmopathy could be predicted prospectively was tested in an independent validation cohort made up of fewer than 20 hyperthyroidism patients plus 17 patients who later progressed to ophthalmopathy. The approximately 97 discovery patients were randomly divided into training and test sets at a 7:3 ratio. In addition, the study compared T-cell repertoires in thyroid tissue and in blood from six Graves' hyperthyroidism patients. Following sampling, methimazole starting at 30 mg daily was given to hyperthyroidism patients, and high-dose intravenous methylprednisolone was given to ophthalmopathy patients. The paper describes TCR Vbeta CDR3 sequencing of 140 or so peripheral blood samples, made up of some 42 ophthalmopathy patients, some 80 hyperthyroidism patients and some 17 progressor patients. Here is what the overall study found, with its caveats: Blood samples also contained most of the expanded thyroid clonotypes (frequency above 0.001), which suggests that blood repertoires may reflect thyroid immune responses. No statistical method was used to fix the sample size in advance, and group allocation was not hidden from the investigators. In validation, progression to ophthalmopathy was predicted by the model with around 70% sensitivity and about 72% specificity, a median of roughly 6 months before onset. A model built on a 13 V-J signature distinguished ophthalmopathy from stable hyperthyroidism, reaching about 88% sensitivity and approximately 81% specificity in cross-validation and 80%/75% in testing.

Ophthalmopathy patients had moderately to severely active disease, Clinical Activity Score of at least 3, NOSPECS grade of at least 4, and duration under 3 months. Exclusion was applied to patients with uncontrolled infections, other autoimmune diseases, pregnancy or lactation. Clinical symptoms, serum thyroxine and TRAb, thyroid ultrasound, and orbital computed tomography formed the basis for the diagnoses. PBMCs were isolated from about 10 ml of fresh peripheral blood by Ficoll-Paque density gradient centrifugation. Total RNA was extracted with Trizol reagent, and quality was checked on an Agilent 2100 Bioanalyzer. Relative to germline, V is missing 0 bases and J is missing 0 bases, with 5 bases of the junction outside any gene match. Counted from cysteine to phenylalanine, this CDR3 has 16 amino acids. The sequence is cut down to CDR3 DNA, 48 bases in frame from base 1. CDR1 and CDR2, per the germline V gene (reference sequence), are DFQATT and SNEGSKA.

TCR beta CDR3 regions were amplified from RNA transcripts. For the first round of RT-PCR on the TCR CDR3, the HTBI primer set was used together with the Qiagen OneStep RT-PCR kit. Libraries were constructed in a second round of multiplex PCR, after which size selection and purification were carried out. Libraries were sequenced paired-end with 100 bp reads on an Illumina HiSeq2000. As for the authors' bioinformatics: SOAPnuke was used to process the raw data, removing reads that contained adapters or uncalled bases, had a mean Phred below 15, or lacked an exact match to the constant primer or identifier. COPE v1.2.5 was used to merge high-quality paired reads, and clonotypes were defined as unique nucleotide sequences. Clonotypes were aligned to IMGT TRBV, TRBD and TRBJ reference segments using MiTCR v1.1. The analysis included only V-J combinations with a frequency above 0.0001, which together covered 99% to 99.2% of the repertoires. The TCS score was defined as the ratio of F50 (clonal expansion) to E x V (chaos), calculated using BLOSUM62-based TCRdist between CDR3 peptides within each V-J. Welch's t-statistics and random forest reduced approximately 520 V-J features to around 14, which were used in a naive Bayes classifier (R e1071). Thyroid-blood repertoire similarity was quantified with the Morisita-Horn index. The public reads were reprocessed in TCRdb via fastp at Q25 and MiXCR, keeping in-frame beta chains. CDR3 protein sequences are deduplicated, and each keeps its most common genes and DNA. Here the V and J calls rest on TCRdb's processing, not on the authors' analysis. The sample data list roughly 57,000 distinct CDR3 sequences, and roughly 50% of these were observed just once. Together, the top ten hold approximately 3.4% of the sample.

This clonotype has only a few counts. No antigen is known for it. No base qualities exist here, and no much larger clone lies one base off it. This TCR was sampled from a woman aged 60 to 75 with Graves' ophthalmopathy. The chain couples TRBV20-1 to TRBJ2-7; 10 bases in the middle match TRBD2. Material: blood. The CDR3 protein sequence reads: CSARDQASGSSYEQYF. The bases read TGCAGTGCTAGAGATCAGGCTAGCGGGAGCTCCTACGAGCAGTACTTC.